This T cell receptor (beta chain) was obtained from a study of T-cell reconstitution after alpha-beta-depleted transplantation in children. Study-wide results and limits: It was newly produced T cells that mostly accounted for T-cell counts and diversity one year after transplant. Some patients' high day-60 TCRbeta diversity was attributed to recipient cells surviving conditioning. Expanded clones from the graft, numbering several hundred, reportedly supplied alpha-beta T cells about two months after transplant.

V was trimmed by 2 bases and J by 2 bases, leaving 10 bases between them. Germline V gives CDR1 LGHNT, CDR2 FRNRAP. This CDR3 is 16 amino acids long. As it was prepared, the TCRbeta library received unique molecular identifiers. Each CDR3 protein is one row after TCRdb ran MiXCR on the PCR reads. The profile shows 500,000 to 650,000 distinct CDR3 sequences, approximately 12% of them singletons. On this clonotype itself: Antigen unknown.

This chain links TRBV12-5 with TRBJ2-6; D may match TRBD1 or TRBD2 (5 bases each). The receptor was derived from a male patient aged 10-17 years who had a stem cell transplant for acute myeloid leukemia, so the T cells may come from the graft donor. Sample: PBMCs, mostly from graft donor cells, taken 360 days after TCRalphabeta/CD19-depleted stem cell transplant. DNA for the CDR3: TGTGCTAGTGGTTTGAATCTGGGACCTGGGGCCAACGTCCTGACTTTC. Translated: CASGLNLGPGANVLTF.